This entry lists 21 T cell receptor beta chains sequenced from one sample in a study of response to subunit inactivated influenza vaccine. MiXCR was run by TCRdb on the RT-PCR reads, yielding one entry per CDR3 protein. The sample holds around 480,000 distinct CDR3 sequences, approximately 15% seen once. Specimen: CD4+ T cells sorted from PBMCs, collected less than 30 months after vaccination. Receptors originate from a man between 45 and 75 years old who received an inactivated influenza vaccine.

The genes are TRBV7-2 and TRBJ2-5, with 9 nucleotides matching TRBD2. Germline CDR1 is SGHTA and CDR2 is FQGNSA. J was trimmed by 4 bases and V by 5 bases; bases with no gene match: 8. The CDR3 length is 15 residues. The CDR3: CASSRGGLASETQYF. The CDR3 DNA is TGTGCCAGCAGCCGCGGGGGACTAGCCTCAGAGACCCAGTACTTC.

Only a few counts were recorded for this clonotype. V is TRBV20-1 and J is TRBJ2-3; 16 bases match TRBD2. Germline trimming cut 5 bases from V and 2 bases from J; bases unmatched to any gene: 10. The CDR3 covers 18 residues. The V gene's germline CDR1 is DFQATT and CDR2 SNEGSKA (reference sequence). CDR3 nucleotide sequence: TGCAGTGCTCGACCTCCGGGACTAGCGGGAGGGGACACAGATACGCAGTATTTT. Protein sequence: CSARPPGLAGGDTDTQYF.

This clonotype showed up just once. The chain employs TRBV5-1 and TRBJ2-2; a possible D gene is TRBD1 (5 bases). The CDR3 spans 15 residues. The ends were cut back, 4 bases at V and 3 bases at J, with 13 bases in the middle. From germline, CDR1 is SGHRS and CDR2 YFSETQ. The CDR3 DNA sequence: TGCGCCAGCAGCATTCAGGGCCCCGACACCGGGGAGCTGTTTTTT. Translation: CASSIQGPDTGELFF.

This clonotype was counted between two and nine times. The chain couples TRBV7-9 to TRBJ2-1; 7 bases align to TRBD2. Germline CDR1 reads SEHNR; CDR2 reads FQNEAQ (reference sequence). V shed 5 bases and J 2 bases; nucleotides not matched to a gene: 12. This CDR3 has 17 amino acids. For the CDR3, the DNA is TGTGCCAGCAGCCCATCCCTTGGCGGGGGTGCCTACAATGAGCAGTTCTTC. Translation gives CASSPSLGGGAYNEQFF. The whole variable domain, remainder taken from reference TRBV7-9 and TRBJ2-1, is DTGVSQNPRHKITKRGQNVTFRCDPISEHNRLYWYRQTLGQGPEFLTYFQNEAQLEKSRLLSDRFSAERPKGSFSTLEIQRTEQGDSAMYLCASSPSLGGGAYNEQFFGPGTRLTVL.

This clonotype was detected only a few times. The chain couples TRBV7-9 to TRBJ2-3; D gene uncertain. The germline V gene encodes CDR1 SEHNR and CDR2 FQNEAQ (reference sequence). This CDR3 has 16 residues. V lost 3 bases and J 2 bases, leaving 15 bases between the germline ends. In DNA form, the CDR3 reads TGTGCCAGCAGCTTCAATGGGCAGGCGATCACAGATACGCAGTATTTT. As protein: CASSFNGQAITDTQYF.

This clonotype has more than one count but fewer than ten. The V and J genes are TRBV2 and TRBJ2-3; D is perhaps TRBD2 (6 bases). The germline V and J ends were trimmed by 7 bases and 0 bases, with 8 bases remaining between them. The CDR3 is made up of 13 amino acids. Germline assignment: CDR1 SNHLY and CDR2 FYNNEI. CDR3 protein: CASTGASTDTQYF. DNA of the CDR3: TGTGCCAGCACGGGAGCAAGCACAGATACGCAGTATTTT.

V and J are TRBV20-1 and TRBJ1-1; 10 bases map to TRBD1. The V and J ends lost 5 bases and 5 bases, in that order; junction bases with no gene match: 14. CDR3 length equals 16 residues. Germline V gives CDR1 DFQATT, CDR2 SNEGSKA (reference sequence). CDR3 residues: CSALKTGDRGGTEAFF. The CDR3 DNA reads TGCAGTGCTCTAAAGACTGGGGACAGGGGAGGTACTGAAGCTTTCTTT.

This clonotype was seen more than once but under ten times. The chain recombines TRBV4-3 with TRBJ1-2; 8 positions agree with TRBD1. In germline, CDR1 is LGHNA, CDR2 YSLEER. V gave up 2 bases and J gave up 8 bases; unmatched junction bases: 7. The CDR3 totals 14 residues. This CDR3 is CASSQTWTGNGYTF. The CDR3 DNA follows: TGCGCCAGCAGCCAAACCTGGACAGGGAACGGCTACACCTTC.

V is TRBV20-1 and J is TRBJ1-5; 7 nucleotides agree with TRBD1. The CDR3 is 14 residues long. Looked up from germline, CDR1 is DFQATT and CDR2 is SNEGSKA (reference sequence). With V trimmed by 5 bases and J by 1 base, 5 bases remained unmatched. The CDR3 loop reads CSAGPDRSNQPQHF. CDR3 bases: TGCAGTGCTGGTCCGGACAGGAGCAATCAGCCCCAGCATTTT.

There are a few counts of this clonotype. V is TRBV29-1 and J is TRBJ2-3, with TRBD2 identical over 8 bases. Germline CDR1 and CDR2: SQVTM and ANQGSEA. This CDR3 region has 15 residues. V gave up 6 bases and J gave up 0 bases; unmatched junction bases: 8. Here the CDR3 DNA reads TGCAGCGTCGTTCGTCGGACTAGCAGCACAGATACGCAGTATTTT. Translated: CSVVRRTSSTDTQYF.

This clonotype appeared a few times. The chain is built from TRBV28 and TRBJ2-2, with 7 bases fitting TRBD2. Looked up from germline, CDR1 is MDHEN and CDR2 is SYDVKM. With 2 bases clipped from V and 1 base from J, the junction kept 4 bases outside the gene matches. The CDR3 runs 16 residues. CDR3 amino acids: CASSLSPSGNTGELFF. Written as DNA, the CDR3 is TGTGCCAGCAGTTTAAGTCCTAGCGGGAACACCGGGGAGCTGTTTTTT.

The chain employs TRBV6-2 or TRBV6-3 and TRBJ2-3; 7 positions agree with TRBD1. The CDR3 extends over 14 amino acids. The J segment lost 2 bases and the V segment lost 6 bases, leaving 5 bases of the junction unmatched. The germline V gene encodes CDR1 MNHEY and CDR2 SVGEGT. In nucleotides, the CDR3 is TGTGCCAGCAGCAGGGGGTCACTCACAGATACGCAGTATTTT. Its translation is CASSRGSLTDTQYF.

The chain is built from TRBV20-1 and TRBJ2-7; D unclear. From germline, CDR1 is DFQATT and CDR2 SNEGSKA (reference sequence). Deletions cut 4 bases from V and 4 bases from J, with 11 bases between. This CDR3 spans 12 amino acids. DNA for the CDR3: TGCAGTGCTACTACGGTCGGATACGAGCAGTACTTC. This gives the protein CSATTVGYEQYF.

V and J are TRBV2 and TRBJ2-3, with TRBD2 matching 7 bases. The ends lost 8 bases at V and 1 base at J; junction bases unmatched: 6. CDR1 and CDR2 from the germline V gene are SNHLY and FYNNEI. This CDR3 has 14 residues. The CDR3 DNA is TGTGCCAGCGATAGGGCGGGGGGCACAGATACGCAGTATTTT. Translated, it gives CASDRAGGTDTQYF.

This clonotype was observed a few times. J is TRBJ2-1 and V is TRBV7-3, with D perhaps assigned TRBD1 or TRBD2 (5 bases each). The CDR3 has 14 residues. V was cut by 2 bases and J by 6 bases, with 11 bases left in between. Germline values: CDR1 SGHTA, CDR2 FQGTGA. The CDR3 bases are TGTGCCAGCAGCTTAGGGGCGGGCGTCAATGAGCAGTTCTTC. Its protein product is CASSLGAGVNEQFF.

Many counts were recorded for this clonotype. This rearrangement joins TRBV12-3 or TRBV12-4 to TRBJ2-3; 9 bases are shared with TRBD2. The trim removed 1 base at V and 7 bases at J, leaving 9 bases unmatched. This CDR3 region has 16 residues. The CDR3 region is CASSLGSGGAGNTQYF. The CDR3 nucleotides read TGTGCCAGCAGTTTAGGTAGCGGGGGCGCCGGGAATACGCAGTATTTT.

The chain employs TRBV9 and TRBJ2-3, with no clear D. Trimming removed 0 bases from V and 2 bases from J, with 7 bases in between. CDR1 is SGDLS, CDR2 YYNGEE, per germline. The CDR3 consists of 14 residues. The CDR3 region is CASSVGIDTDTQYF. The CDR3 nucleotides read TGTGCCAGCAGCGTAGGCATAGACACAGATACGCAGTATTTT.

This sequence joins TRBV20-1 and TRBJ2-7, with D tentatively TRBD1 or TRBD2 (5 bases each). V was pared by 4 bases and J by 9 bases, with 19 bases between. This CDR3 is built from 13 residues. The V gene's germline CDR1 is DFQATT and CDR2 SNEGSKA (reference sequence). The CDR3 nucleotides are TGCAGTGCTACCGACTGGGGGTTTAGAGTGCAGTACTTC. Residues: CSATDWGFRVQYF.

V is TRBV7-2 and J is TRBJ1-2; tentative D call: TRBD1 (6 bases). The V gene lost 5 bases and the J gene lost 4 bases, with 17 bases spanning the gap. The CDR3 length is 15 residues. Germline-derived CDR1 and CDR2 are SGHTA and FQGNSA. For the CDR3, the DNA is TGTGCCAGCAGCCTTACTAGGACAGCCTCCTATGGCTACACCTTC. Encoded protein: CASSLTRTASYGYTF.

The CDR3 reads CASSFPLLSGELFF. CDR3 coding DNA: TGTGCCAGCAGTTTCCCCCTACTCTCCGGGGAGCTGTTTTTT. The chain has TRBV28 and TRBJ2-2, with D uncertain. Germline lookup yields CDR1 MDHEN and CDR2 SYDVKM. With 3 bases removed from V and 6 bases from J, the gap between germline ends came to 11 bases. The CDR3 is 14 amino acids. The variable domain in full, with the rest retrieved from reference TRBV28 and TRBJ2-2, is DVKVTQSSRYLVKRTGEKVFLECVQDMDHENMFWYRQDPGLGLRLIYFSYDVKMKEKGDIPEGYSVSREKKERFSLILESASTNQTSMYLCASSFPLLSGELFFGEGSRLTVL.

This clonotype was recorded many times. The chain employs TRBV27 and TRBJ1-2, with 7 bases identical to TRBD1. V shed 2 bases and J 4 bases; nucleotides not matched to a gene: 1. CDR1 and CDR2 (germline): MNHEY, SMNVEV (reference sequence). The CDR3 has 13 residues. The DNA of the CDR3 is TGTGCCAGCAGTTTAACAGGGGTCTATGGCTACACCTTC. Translating gives CASSLTGVYGYTF.